This is a list of T cell receptor beta chains from one sample in a study of shared clonotypes between healthy human individuals. Sequenced by immunoSEQ multiplex PCR; TCRdb stores in-frame clones only, minus some. The sample contains approximately 2.5 million clones, 80% to 95% of which appear only once. The source material was naive CD4+ T cells from PBMCs. Receptors originate from a man younger than 35 in good health. Some clones in this sample may be carry-over from other donors' samples. Both conserved end residues are part of each CDR3. The D gene is left open where the match is weak. The size field is filled for only some rows; it gives once, few, many or a size class.

CDR3 DNA: TGTGCCAGCAGTTTTACAGATACCTACGAGCAGTACTTC
CDR3 protein: CASSFTDTYEQYF
clone size: -
D gene: -
V gene: TRBV28
J gene: TRBJ2-7

CDR3 DNA: TGCGCCAGCAGCTTGGCCGGGGGGGAAGAGACCCAGTACTTC
CDR3 protein: CASSLAGGEETQYF
clone size: -
D gene: TRBD2
V gene: TRBV5-1
J gene: TRBJ2-5

CDR3 DNA: TGTGCCAGCAGCTACATGCACGGGACGGATGAGCAGTTCTTC
CDR3 protein: CASSYMHGTDEQFF
clone size: -
D gene: -
V gene: TRBV11-3
J gene: TRBJ2-1

CDR3 DNA: TGTGCCAGCAGCCGGACCGATACCTACGAGCAGTACTTC
CDR3 protein: CASSRTDTYEQYF
clone size: -
D gene: -
V gene: TRBV11-2
J gene: TRBJ2-7

CDR3 DNA: TGTGCCAGCAGTCCGCCCCGGGGTCCCTACGAGCAGTACTTC
CDR3 protein: CASSPPRGPYEQYF
clone size: -
D gene: -
V gene: TRBV28
J gene: TRBJ2-7

CDR3 DNA: TGTGCCAGCAGACCGACAGGGGATCTAGCCAAAAACATTCAGTACTTC
CDR3 protein: CASRPTGDLAKNIQYF
clone size: -
D gene: TRBD1
V gene: TRBV28
J gene: TRBJ2-4

CDR3 DNA: TGTGCCAGCAGCTTCTCACCGGACCCTTCCGGGGATCAGCCCCAGCATTTT
CDR3 protein: CASSFSPDPSGDQPQHF
clone size: few
D gene: -
V gene: TRBV5-5
J gene: TRBJ1-5

CDR3 DNA: TGTGCCAGCAGCCCCAGTGGCTACTACGAGCAGTACTTC
CDR3 protein: CASSPSGYYEQYF
clone size: once
D gene: -
V gene: TRBV4-2
J gene: TRBJ2-7

CDR3 DNA: TGTGCCAGCAATCCGAGAGGCAGGGCCCACTACGAGCAGTACTTC
CDR3 protein: CASNPRGRAHYEQYF
clone size: -
D gene: -
V gene: TRBV28
J gene: TRBJ2-7

CDR3 DNA: TGCGCCAGCTTTGGTCAGACGAACACCGGGGAGCTGTTTTTT
CDR3 protein: CASFGQTNTGELFF
clone size: -
D gene: -
V gene: TRBV5-1
J gene: TRBJ2-2

CDR3 DNA: TGTGCCAGCAGTCCGGGGACTAGCGGAGCATACAATGAGCAGTTCTTC
CDR3 protein: CASSPGTSGAYNEQFF
clone size: -
D gene: TRBD2
V gene: TRBV28
J gene: TRBJ2-1

CDR3 DNA: TGTGCCTGGAGTGTAACACGAGGAAACAATCAGCCCCAGCATTTT
CDR3 protein: CAWSVTRGNNQPQHF
clone size: once
D gene: -
V gene: TRBV30
J gene: TRBJ1-5

CDR3 DNA: TGCGCCAGCAGCCAAGTAGGCGTAAAAATATATTTT
CDR3 protein: CASSQVGVKIYF
clone size: -
D gene: -
V gene: TRBV4-1
J gene: TRBJ1-3

CDR3 DNA: TGCGCCAGCAGCCAAGTTTACGGGGTTAGAGCAGATACGCAGTATTTT
CDR3 protein: CASSQVYGVRADTQYF
clone size: once
D gene: -
V gene: TRBV4-3
J gene: TRBJ2-3

CDR3 DNA: TGTGCCAGCAGCCTGGACGGAGACGAGCAGTACTTC
CDR3 protein: CASSLDGDEQYF
clone size: -
D gene: -
V gene: TRBV14
J gene: TRBJ2-7

CDR3 DNA: TGTGCCAGCAGCTTCGGACTAGCGGGAGGGTACGAGCAGTACTTC
CDR3 protein: CASSFGLAGGYEQYF
clone size: -
D gene: TRBD2
V gene: TRBV9
J gene: TRBJ2-7

CDR3 DNA: TGTGCCAGCACCGGACGGGAGAGCACCGGGGAGCTGTTTTTT
CDR3 protein: CASTGRESTGELFF
clone size: -
D gene: -
V gene: TRBV5-4
J gene: TRBJ2-2

CDR3 DNA: TGTGCCAGCAGCCTCCGTAGCACAGATACGCAGTATTTT
CDR3 protein: CASSLRSTDTQYF
clone size: -
D gene: -
V gene: TRBV5-6
J gene: TRBJ2-3

CDR3 DNA: TGTGCCAGCAGTCTCGGGACAGCCTACGAGCAGTACTTC
CDR3 protein: CASSLGTAYEQYF
clone size: -
D gene: TRBD1
V gene: TRBV28
J gene: TRBJ2-7

CDR3 DNA: TGTGCCAGCCGGACAGAACTTCGCTACACCTTC
CDR3 protein: CASRTELRYTF
clone size: -
D gene: -
V gene: TRBV28
J gene: TRBJ1-2

CDR3 DNA: TGTGCCAGCAGTGAGAACTTGGGCCGAGGCTACACCTTC
CDR3 protein: CASSENLGRGYTF
clone size: -
D gene: -
V gene: TRBV2
J gene: TRBJ1-2

CDR3 DNA: TGTGCCATCAGCCAAGAAGGACGGAGCTACAATGAGCAGTTCTTC
CDR3 protein: CAISQEGRSYNEQFF
clone size: once
D gene: -
V gene: TRBV10-3
J gene: TRBJ2-1

CDR3 DNA: TGTGCCAGCAGTGAAGCGCACGGGATTGGAGGTACGCAGTATTTT
CDR3 protein: CASSEAHGIGGTQYF
clone size: -
D gene: -
V gene: TRBV2
J gene: TRBJ2-3

CDR3 DNA: TGTGCCAGCAGCGTTGGACTAGCGAGTAAGTACAATGAGCAGTTCTTC
CDR3 protein: CASSVGLASKYNEQFF
clone size: -
D gene: TRBD2
V gene: TRBV9
J gene: TRBJ2-1

CDR3 DNA: TGCGCCAGCAGTGAGTCTACCGACAGGGGCGCGGGTGGCTACACCTTC
CDR3 protein: CASSESTDRGAGGYTF
clone size: -
D gene: TRBD1
V gene: TRBV10-1
J gene: TRBJ1-2

CDR3 DNA: TGTGCCAGCAGCCTGGACAGGGGGCGCTACGGTGAAAAACTGTTTTTT
CDR3 protein: CASSLDRGRYGEKLFF
clone size: -
D gene: TRBD1
V gene: TRBV7-8
J gene: TRBJ1-4

CDR3 DNA: TGTGCCCGAGACAGAGGGATTAGGTATGGCTACACCTTC
CDR3 protein: CARDRGIRYGYTF
clone size: -
D gene: -
V gene: TRBV30
J gene: TRBJ1-2

CDR3 DNA: TGTGCCAGTAGTATCCGAAACTCCGGGACAGGGGGCGTTCACATTCAGTACTTC
CDR3 protein: CASSIRNSGTGGVHIQYF
clone size: -
D gene: TRBD1
V gene: TRBV19
J gene: TRBJ2-4

CDR3 DNA: TGTGCCAGCAGCCCACAGGGGGCGAACACCGGGGAGCTGTTTTTT
CDR3 protein: CASSPQGANTGELFF
clone size: -
D gene: TRBD1
V gene: TRBV6-6
J gene: TRBJ2-2

CDR3 DNA: TGTGCCAGCAGCCCACGCGATTTTAACTATGGCTACACCTTC
CDR3 protein: CASSPRDFNYGYTF
clone size: -
D gene: -
V gene: TRBV14
J gene: TRBJ1-2

CDR3 DNA: TGTGCCAGCTCACCAATCCCGGGGCAGGTATATCAGCCCCAGCATTTT
CDR3 protein: CASSPIPGQVYQPQHF
clone size: -
D gene: -
V gene: TRBV18
J gene: TRBJ1-5

CDR3 DNA: TGCGCCAGCAGCTTGGGCCCAGGGGATGAGCAGTACTTC
CDR3 protein: CASSLGPGDEQYF
clone size: -
D gene: -
V gene: TRBV5-1
J gene: TRBJ2-7

CDR3 DNA: TGTGCCAGCAGCTCCGCGCTAGGAAACACCATATATTTT
CDR3 protein: CASSSALGNTIYF
clone size: -
D gene: -
V gene: TRBV11-3
J gene: TRBJ1-3

CDR3 DNA: TGCAGCGTTGAAAAGGGACAGGTGAACACTGAAGCTTTCTTT
CDR3 protein: CSVEKGQVNTEAFF
clone size: -
D gene: TRBD1
V gene: TRBV29-1
J gene: TRBJ1-1

CDR3 DNA: TGCGCCAGCAGCTTACTTTTTCCTAGCACAGATACGCAGTATTTT
CDR3 protein: CASSLLFPSTDTQYF
clone size: -
D gene: -
V gene: TRBV5-1
J gene: TRBJ2-3

CDR3 DNA: TGTGCCAGCAGTTTACCAGGGGGCGCGGCCGGCTACACCTTC
CDR3 protein: CASSLPGGAAGYTF
clone size: -
D gene: TRBD1
V gene: TRBV28
J gene: TRBJ1-2

CDR3 DNA: TGTGCCAGCAGCTGGGGGAAGGGATTCAGTGGCTACACCTTC
CDR3 protein: CASSWGKGFSGYTF
clone size: -
D gene: -
V gene: TRBV7-8
J gene: TRBJ1-2

CDR3 DNA: TGTGCCAGCAGCATAGCGGGAGCACCAAGAGGTGAGCAGTTCTTC
CDR3 protein: CASSIAGAPRGEQFF
clone size: -
D gene: TRBD2
V gene: TRBV7-3
J gene: TRBJ2-1

CDR3 DNA: TGTGCCAGCAGTTTTAGACGTGGACAGGGGGCCGAGACCCAGTACTTC
CDR3 protein: CASSFRRGQGAETQYF
clone size: once
D gene: TRBD1
V gene: TRBV28
J gene: TRBJ2-5

CDR3 DNA: TGTGCCAGCAGTTTCCCCTACGGGACTAGCGGGGCCCAAGAGACCCAGTACTTC
CDR3 protein: CASSFPYGTSGAQETQYF
clone size: -
D gene: TRBD2
V gene: TRBV13
J gene: TRBJ2-5

CDR3 DNA: TGTGCCAGCAGTTACGCCAGGGGAGTCTCCTACGAGCAGTACTTC
CDR3 protein: CASSYARGVSYEQYF
clone size: -
D gene: -
V gene: TRBV6-5
J gene: TRBJ2-7

CDR3 DNA: TGTGCCAGCAGTCTAAGGACAGATTCATCGGACGAGCAGTACTTC
CDR3 protein: CASSLRTDSSDEQYF
clone size: -
D gene: -
V gene: TRBV6-1
J gene: TRBJ2-7

CDR3 DNA: TGTGCCAGCAGCGTTCGACCTAATGAAAAACTGTTTTTT
CDR3 protein: CASSVRPNEKLFF
clone size: -
D gene: -
V gene: TRBV9
J gene: TRBJ1-4

CDR3 DNA: TGTGCCAGCAGACCCGGTACCAGCCTCGGTACGCAGTATTTT
CDR3 protein: CASRPGTSLGTQYF
clone size: -
D gene: -
V gene: TRBV7-9
J gene: TRBJ2-3

CDR3 DNA: TGTGCCAGCAGTTACTCACAGGGGGCTGGACAGCCCCAGCATTTT
CDR3 protein: CASSYSQGAGQPQHF
clone size: -
D gene: TRBD1
V gene: TRBV6-5
J gene: TRBJ1-5

CDR3 DNA: TGTGCCAGCAGTGTCAAAGGGACTAGCGGAGGCACAGATACGCAGTATTTT
CDR3 protein: CASSVKGTSGGTDTQYF
clone size: -
D gene: TRBD2
V gene: TRBV9
J gene: TRBJ2-3

CDR3 DNA: TGCGCCAGCAGCCAGGACAGGGTACCCTCTACGAGGCAGTACTTC
CDR3 protein: CASSQDRVPSTRQYF
clone size: -
D gene: TRBD1
V gene: TRBV10-1
J gene: TRBJ2-7

CDR3 DNA: TGTGCCAGCAGCGAGGCGCCAGGGACTAGCGGGAGAAGAGATACGCAGTATTTT
CDR3 protein: CASSEAPGTSGRRDTQYF
clone size: -
D gene: TRBD2
V gene: TRBV9
J gene: TRBJ2-3

CDR3 DNA: TGTGCCTGGACAAGTCACGAACTAGCGGGCGGCGAGCAGTACTTC
CDR3 protein: CAWTSHELAGGEQYF
clone size: once
D gene: TRBD2
V gene: TRBV30
J gene: TRBJ2-7

CDR3 DNA: TGCGCCAGCAGCGGGGTCTCTGGGACTCTTCGCACAGATACGCAGTATTTT
CDR3 protein: CASSGVSGTLRTDTQYF
clone size: -
D gene: -
V gene: TRBV5-1
J gene: TRBJ2-3

CDR3 DNA: TGTGCCAGCAGTTACTCGGGTAGCGTGTGGCTATTC
CDR3 protein: CASSYSGSVWLF
clone size: -
D gene: -
V gene: TRBV6-5
J gene: TRBJ1-2

CDR3 DNA: TGTGCCAGCACCACCCTTGGAAACGAGCAGTACTTC
CDR3 protein: CASTTLGNEQYF
clone size: -
D gene: -
V gene: TRBV28
J gene: TRBJ2-7

CDR3 DNA: TGTGCCAGCAGTGAATATTCGGTAGCCGGGGAGCTGTTTTTT
CDR3 protein: CASSEYSVAGELFF
clone size: -
D gene: -
V gene: TRBV6-1
J gene: TRBJ2-2

CDR3 DNA: TGTGCCAGCAGCCTAATAGGGGACGGGGAGCTGTTTTTT
CDR3 protein: CASSLIGDGELFF
clone size: -
D gene: -
V gene: TRBV7-3
J gene: TRBJ2-2